These 2 T cell receptor beta chains originate from one sample sequenced in a study of blood T cell repertoires in COVID-19. The method was immunoSEQ multiplex PCR; TCRdb's version includes in-frame clones alone and lacks a portion of them. The sample carries 70,000 or so clones, around nine tenths recorded once. The sample taken for sequencing was peripheral blood. Receptor source: a woman aged 55-69 years with acute or convalescent COVID-19.

DNA for the CDR3: TGTGCCAGCAGTTACGGGCAGGGCAATGGCTACACCTTC. As protein: CASSYGQGNGYTF. V is TRBV6-5 and J is TRBJ1-2; weak D call: TRBD1 (5 bases). The CDR3 consists of 13 residues. Per germline, CDR1 MNHEY and CDR2 SVGAGI. V gave up 2 bases and J gave up 6 bases, with 10 bases separating them.

This clone was found once. The V call is TRBV28, the J call TRBJ2-7, with D maybe TRBD1 (5 bases). The V end lost 6 bases, the J end lost 2 bases, and 17 bases lay between the germline ends. The CDR3 spans 15 residues. Germline V lookup: CDR1 MDHEN, CDR2 SYDVKM. The DNA of the CDR3 is TGTGCCAGCAGCCCTTTGGGCCTGACAGCCTACGAGCAGTACTTC. This gives the protein CASSPLGLTAYEQYF. Together with reference TRBV28 and TRBJ2-7, the CDR3 gives the full variable domain: DVKVTQSSRYLVKRTGEKVFLECVQDMDHENMFWYRQDPGLGLRLIYFSYDVKMKEKGDIPEGYSVSREKKERFSLILESASTNQTSMYLCASSPLGLTAYEQYFGPGTRLTVT.